The subject of this entry is one T cell receptor beta chain. No cell sorting was done before RNA was extracted from the tissue. More than 3 cm separated this lung sample from the edge of the tumor. This sample was included in a study of tumor and adjacent non-tumor tissue in lung cancer. TCRbeta libraries were built with three rounds of nested PCR, modified from ARM-PCR. TCRdb independently ran MiXCR on the multiplex PCR reads; one entry per CDR3 protein. Among 100,000 or so distinct CDR3 sequences listed, 55% to 65% were seen once. Germline V gene sequence: CDR1 KGHDR, CDR2 SFDVKD. This CDR3 contains 14 residues. V lost 8 bases and J lost 6; bases outside the gene matches: 10.

The chain joins TRBV24-1 to TRBJ2-3, with 7 bases fitting TRBD2. The sample taken for sequencing was distant non-tumor lung tissue. The clonotype was recovered from a man aged 30 to 45 with non-small cell lung cancer. DNA for the CDR3: TGTGCCACCAATGACGCCTTGCGGGGGGATACGCAGTATTTT. Amino acids: CATNDALRGDTQYF.